A single sample is the source of the 7 T cell receptor beta chains below, sequenced in a study of PD-L1 blockade in urothelial cancer. Time point of the sample: pretreatment peripheral blood. Some clones are missing from TCRdb's copy, which holds only in-frame ones; the method was immunoSEQ multiplex PCR. The sample contains approximately 19,000 clones, approximately 89% of which appear only once. Here the sequenced sample was PBMCs, taken around atezolizumab (anti-PD-L1) treatment. The origin of the receptors is a man aged 65 to 79 with urothelial cancer.

This clone was detected a few times. This chain joins TRBV6-1 and TRBJ1-5; D gene unclear. Germline-derived CDR1 and CDR2 are MNHNS and SASEGT. The CDR3 runs to 15 residues. The V gene lost 2 bases and the J gene lost 0 bases, with 8 bases spanning the gap. The CDR3 loop reads CASSEYAGSNQPQHF. The CDR3 DNA is TGTGCCAGCAGTGAATATGCCGGTAGCAATCAGCCCCAGCATTTT.

The chain links TRBV6-5 to TRBJ2-7; D possibly corresponds to TRBD2 (5 bases). CDR3 length: 14 amino acids. Germline V CDR1 and CDR2: MNHEY, SVGAGI. The V and J ends lost 6 bases and 1 base respectively, with 13 bases between them. The CDR3 here is CASRVPGGSYEQYF. The CDR3 DNA reads TGTGCCAGCAGGGTCCCGGGCGGGTCCTACGAGCAGTACTTC.

This chain links TRBV14 with TRBJ2-5; a weak D match, TRBD2 (6 bases). This CDR3 spans 13 amino acids. Trimming shortened V by 5 bases and J by 7 bases, and 14 bases separated the two germline ends. Germline loops: CDR1 SGHDN, CDR2 FVKESK. The CDR3 nucleotides are TGTGCCAGCAGCGTTCGGGGGACGGGGACCCAGTACTTC. Its translation: CASSVRGTGTQYF.

The chain uses TRBV5-6 and TRBJ1-2, with D possibly being TRBD1 (6 bases). The V end was cut by 0 bases, the J end by 11 bases, with 11 bases between. Germline CDR1 and CDR2: SGHDT and YYEEEE. The CDR3 sequence is 12 residues long. The CDR3 DNA sequence: TGTGCCAGCAGCTTGGCCGCAGGGGAGTACACCTTC. Its protein is CASSLAAGEYTF.

V usage is TRBV10-3 and J usage is TRBJ2-1; 7 nucleotides line up with TRBD2. The CDR3 covers 15 residues. With 6 bases clipped from V and 2 bases from J, the junction kept 7 bases outside the gene matches. Germline CDR1 ENHRY, CDR2 SYGVKD. The CDR3 DNA is TGTGCCATCAGACCCGACGGGGGGACCTACAATGAGCAGTTCTTC. Translation: CAIRPDGGTYNEQFF.

The gene calls are TRBV5-6 and TRBJ1-2; no clear D. Germline lookup yields CDR1 SGHDT and CDR2 YYEEEE. The V end lost 5 bases, the J end lost 3 bases, and 11 bases lay between the germline ends. This CDR3 contains 13 residues. In nucleotides, the CDR3 is TGTGCCAGCAGGGTAGATCCGGACTATGGCTACACCTTC. This codes for CASRVDPDYGYTF.

The chain uses TRBV11-2 and TRBJ2-3, with unresolved D. V was clipped by 4 bases and J by 2 bases, with 4 bases between them. The CDR3 is 12 amino acids. From germline, CDR1 is SGHAT and CDR2 FQNNGV. Here the CDR3 DNA reads TGTGCCAGCAGCTCGTCCACAGATACGCAGTATTTT. It yields the protein CASSSSTDTQYF.